This T cell receptor beta chain is drawn from a study of shared clonotypes between healthy human individuals. The study's findings and limits: Estimated richness was generally greater in naive than memory subsets.

Trimming at V came to 8 bases and at J to 6 bases, leaving 13 bases not matched to a gene. Per germline, CDR1 WSHSY and CDR2 SAAADI. There are 16 residues in the CDR3. Some 30,000 T cell genomes, or 200 to 250 ng DNA, went into the sorted-subset replicate PCRs. Clones were sequenced by immunoSEQ multiplex PCR, and TCRdb holds only the in-frame ones, with some missing. The repertoire holds roughly 1,500,000 clones, with around 98% as singletons. In regard to this clone: The target antigen is unknown.

The donors, healthy adults who were HIV-negative, had experienced no recent acute infections or vaccinations. The V and J genes are TRBV10-2 and TRBJ2-2; 9 nucleotides match TRBD1. Material: naive CD4+ T cells sorted from blood. Indicated subset: CD45RA+ positively selected. The source of this sequence is a man aged 25 to 40 in good health. The CDR3 is CASAQATGGSAGELFF. For the CDR3, the DNA is TGCGCCAGCGCCCAGGCGACAGGGGGTTCTGCCGGGGAGCTGTTTTTT.